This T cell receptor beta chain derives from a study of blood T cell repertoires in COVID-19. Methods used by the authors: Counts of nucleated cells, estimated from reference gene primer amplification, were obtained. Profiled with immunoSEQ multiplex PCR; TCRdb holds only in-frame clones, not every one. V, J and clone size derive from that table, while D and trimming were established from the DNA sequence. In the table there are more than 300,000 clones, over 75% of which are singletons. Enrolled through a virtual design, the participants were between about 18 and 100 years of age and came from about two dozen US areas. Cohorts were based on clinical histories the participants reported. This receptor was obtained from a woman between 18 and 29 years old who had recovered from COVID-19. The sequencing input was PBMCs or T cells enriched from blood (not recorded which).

The CDR3 nucleotides read TGTGCCTGGAGTCGGACAGGGTTCACTGAAGCTTTCTTT. Protein product: CAWSRTGFTEAFF. The V and J genes are TRBV30 and TRBJ1-1; 8 nucleotides line up with TRBD1. This CDR3 has 13 residues. Trimming cost V 2 bases and J 4 bases; bases outside gene matches: 3. Germline CDR1 reads GTSNPN; CDR2 reads SVGIG (reference sequence).